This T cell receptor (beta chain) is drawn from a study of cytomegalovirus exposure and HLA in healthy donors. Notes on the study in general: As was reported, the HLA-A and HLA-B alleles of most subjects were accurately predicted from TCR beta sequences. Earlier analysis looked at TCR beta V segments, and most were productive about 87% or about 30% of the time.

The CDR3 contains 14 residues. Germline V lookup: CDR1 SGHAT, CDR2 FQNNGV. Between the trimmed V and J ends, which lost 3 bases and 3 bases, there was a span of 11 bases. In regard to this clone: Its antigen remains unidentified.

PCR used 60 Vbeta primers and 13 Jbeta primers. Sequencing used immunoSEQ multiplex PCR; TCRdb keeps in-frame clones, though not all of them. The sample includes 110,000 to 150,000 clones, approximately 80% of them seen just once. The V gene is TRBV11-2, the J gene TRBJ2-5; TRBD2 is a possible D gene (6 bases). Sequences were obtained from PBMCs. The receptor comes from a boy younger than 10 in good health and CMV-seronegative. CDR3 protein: CASSFGVAEETQYF. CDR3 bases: TGTGCCAGCAGCTTCGGGGTAGCGGAAGAGACCCAGTACTTC.